In this sample, the clone carrying this T cell receptor beta chain turned up once. Its antigen is not identified. This sample was included in a study of T-cell reconstitution after alpha-beta-depleted transplantation in children. General observations from the study: In some patients, recipient T cells and intrathymic progenitors surviving conditioning explained high day-60 diversity. Reportedly, only several hundred clones from non-depleted graft cells drove alpha-beta T-cell counts at about two months.

The V gene lost 5 bases and the J gene lost 3 bases, with 13 bases spanning the gap. The CDR3 has 15 residues. Preparing the TCRbeta library involved the use of unique molecular identifiers. A single record per CDR3 protein comes from TCRdb applying MiXCR to the PCR reads. Of about 440,000 distinct CDR3 sequences listed, approximately 42% are singletons. This TCR was recovered from a girl aged 2-9 years with aplastic anemia, due to receive a stem cell transplant. Specimen: PBMCs, collected before TCRalphabeta/CD19-depleted stem cell transplant. The chain has TRBV12-3 or TRBV12-4 and TRBJ2-2; TRBD1 is a possible D gene (6 bases). CDR3 sequence (DNA): TGTGCCAGCAGTCCAACAACAGGGTACACCGGGGAGCTGTTTTTT. This sequence encodes CASSPTTGYTGELFF.